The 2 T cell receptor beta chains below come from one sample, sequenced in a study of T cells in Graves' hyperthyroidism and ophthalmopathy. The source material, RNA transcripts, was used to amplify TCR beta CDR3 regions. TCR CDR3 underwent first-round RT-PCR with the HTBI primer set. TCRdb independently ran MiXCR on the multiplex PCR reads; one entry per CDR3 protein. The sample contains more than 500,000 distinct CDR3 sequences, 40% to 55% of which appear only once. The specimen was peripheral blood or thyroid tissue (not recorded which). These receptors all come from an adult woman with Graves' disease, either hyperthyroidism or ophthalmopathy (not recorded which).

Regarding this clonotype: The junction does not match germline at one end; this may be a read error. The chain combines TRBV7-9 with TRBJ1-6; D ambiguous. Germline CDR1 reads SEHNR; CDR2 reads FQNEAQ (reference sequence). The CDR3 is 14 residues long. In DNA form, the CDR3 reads TGCGCCAGCAGCCAAGGAGGTATTAATTCACCCCTCCACTTT. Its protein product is CASSQGGINSPLHF.

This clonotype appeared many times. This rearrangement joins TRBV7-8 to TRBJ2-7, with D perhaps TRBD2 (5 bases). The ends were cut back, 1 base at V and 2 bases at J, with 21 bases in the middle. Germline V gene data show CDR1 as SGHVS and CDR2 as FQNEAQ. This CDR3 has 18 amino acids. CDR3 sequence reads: CASSLGPLGEGKTYEQYF. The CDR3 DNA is TGTGCCAGCAGCTTAGGTCCATTGGGAGAGGGCAAGACCTACGAGCAGTACTTC. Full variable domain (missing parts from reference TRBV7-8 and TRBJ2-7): GAGVSQSPRYKVAKRGQDVALRCDPISGHVSLFWYQQALGQGPEFLTYFQNEAQLDKSGLPSDRFFAERPEGSVSTLKIQRTQQEDSAVYLCASSLGPLGEGKTYEQYFGPGTRLTVT.